The 21 T cell receptor beta chains presented below share a single source sample, sequenced in a study of cytomegalovirus exposure and HLA in healthy donors. The PCR employed 60 Vbeta primers together with 13 Jbeta primers. Profiling relied on immunoSEQ multiplex PCR, and the TCRdb table lists in-frame clones only, not all of them. The repertoire has roughly 160,000 clones, around 77% of them found once; the top ten carry around 2.3%. The specimen was PBMCs. These receptors were obtained from a middle-aged man in good health and CMV-seropositive.

This chain uses TRBV5-4 with TRBJ2-7; perhaps TRBD2 as D (6 bases). Germline V gene data show CDR1 as SGHNT and CDR2 as YYREEE (reference sequence). Trimming left V 3 bases short and J 0 bases short, with 13 bases between. The CDR3 sequence is 15 residues long. CDR3 sequence reads: CASSSGVGGSYEQYF. CDR3 coding DNA: TGTGCCAGCAGCTCGGGGGTTGGCGGCTCCTACGAGCAGTACTTC.

The rearrangement joins TRBV20-1 to TRBJ2-7; the D is unclear. In germline, CDR1 is DFQATT, CDR2 SNEGSKA (reference sequence). The V end lost 6 bases, the J end lost 2 bases, and 8 bases lay between the germline ends. The CDR3 loop spans 11 amino acids. The CDR3 region has the DNA TGCAGTGCGATACAAACCTACGAGCAGTACTTC. It is translated as CSAIQTYEQYF.

This clone occurred a few times. The chain couples TRBV18 to TRBJ1-1; 7 positions agree with TRBD1. The V gene's germline CDR1 is KGHSH and CDR2 LQKENI. The CDR3 runs 15 residues. J lost 0 bases, V lost 4 bases, and 5 bases had no gene match. The chain's CDR3 is CASSRDRVVNTEAFF. DNA of the CDR3: TGTGCCAGCTCACGGGACAGAGTTGTGAACACTGAAGCTTTCTTT.

This chain uses TRBV19 with TRBJ2-7; 8 bases line up with TRBD1. The trim removed 0 bases at V and 4 bases at J, leaving 8 bases unmatched. The CDR3 extends over 16 amino acids. Germline CDR1 is LNHDA and CDR2 is SQIVND (reference sequence). The CDR3 region is CASSIDPSTGEYEQYF. The CDR3 DNA follows: TGTGCCAGTAGTATAGATCCCTCGACAGGGGAATACGAGCAGTACTTC.

This chain joins TRBV9 and TRBJ2-1; 10 bases line up with TRBD1. Germline lookup yields CDR1 SGDLS and CDR2 YYNGEE. V lost 5 bases, J lost 5 bases, and 4 bases stayed unmatched. The CDR3 is 14 residues long. In DNA form, the CDR3 reads TGTGCCAGCAGTCCGGGACAGGGGAACAATGAGCAGTTCTTC. Encoded protein: CASSPGQGNNEQFF.

This sequence joins TRBV28 and TRBJ2-1; D is undetermined. The CDR3 contains 16 residues. The germline CDR1 and CDR2 sequences are MDHEN and SYDVKM. V lost 5 bases and J lost 0, with 14 bases in between. Here the CDR3 reads CASSRSGWSSYNEQFF. CDR3 DNA sequence: TGTGCCAGCAGTCGTTCCGGGTGGAGCTCCTACAATGAGCAGTTCTTC.

The chain uses TRBV7-9 and TRBJ1-1; no firm D call. From germline, CDR1 is SEHNR and CDR2 FQNEAQ (reference sequence). The CDR3 is made up of 13 amino acids. Deletions cut 5 bases from V and 1 base from J, with 8 bases between. As DNA, the CDR3 is TGTGCCAGCAGCCCCACAGAGAACACTGAAGCTTTCTTT. This gives the protein CASSPTENTEAFF.

This chain joins TRBV30 and TRBJ2-7; 8 nucleotides agree with TRBD2. The ends lost 5 bases at V and 0 bases at J; junction bases unmatched: 3. The CDR3 spans 13 residues. From germline, CDR1 is GTSNPN and CDR2 SVGIG (reference sequence). CDR3 loop: CAWGLASSYEQYF. For the CDR3, the DNA is TGTGCCTGGGGACTAGCATCCTCCTACGAGCAGTACTTC.

The gene calls are TRBV28 and TRBJ1-4, with 12 bases that match TRBD1. Germline loops: CDR1 MDHEN, CDR2 SYDVKM. The junction had 4 bases not matched to a gene; V was cut back by 6 bases and J by 5 bases. CDR3 length: 15 residues. As DNA, the CDR3 is TGTGCCAGCAGGGCCGGGACAGGGGGCAATGAAAAACTGTTTTTT. This encodes CASRAGTGGNEKLFF.

Details on this clone: The same CDR3 can be traced to other DNA sequences in this sample. DNA for the CDR3: TGTGCCAGCAGCCTGGGACAGGCCTATAGCAATCAGCCCCAGCATTTT. Amino acids: CASSLGQAYSNQPQHF. The chain recombines TRBV5-8 with TRBJ1-5, with 8 bases fitting TRBD1. The length of the CDR3 is 16 residues. CDR1 is SGHTS and CDR2 is YDEGEE in the germline V gene. Germline trimming cut 4 bases from V and 0 bases from J; bases unmatched to any gene: 6. Drawing the rest from reference TRBV5-8 and TRBJ1-5, the complete variable domain is EAGVTQSPTHLIKTRGQQATLRCSPISGHTSVYWYQQALGLGLQFLLWYDEGEERNRGNFPPRFSGRQFPNYSSELNVNALELEDSALYLCASSLGQAYSNQPQHFGDGTRLSIL.

This CDR3 is CASSDREAGETQYF. CDR3 DNA: TGTGCCAGCAGTGACAGGGAAGCGGGAGAGACCCAGTACTTC. V gene TRBV6-4 combines with J gene TRBJ2-5, with a weak D call TRBD2 (6 bases). The CDR3 has 14 residues. Trimming cost V 2 bases and J 4 bases, with 11 bases left between them. Per germline, CDR1 MRHNA and CDR2 SNTAGT.

For this clone: This sample also contains other DNA sequences that code for the same CDR3. V is TRBV7-9 and J is TRBJ1-5, with 9 bases lining up with TRBD1. V dropped 4 bases and J dropped 4; count of bases not matched to a gene: 2. This CDR3 has 14 amino acids. The germline V gene encodes CDR1 SEHNR and CDR2 FQNEAQ (reference sequence). CDR3 residues: CASSSGQGNQPQHF. The CDR3 DNA is TGTGCCAGCAGCTCGGGACAGGGTAATCAGCCCCAGCATTTT. Based on the CDR3 plus reference TRBV7-9 and TRBJ1-5, the full variable domain is DTGVSQNPRHKITKRGQNVTFRCDPISEHNRLYWYRQTLGQGPEFLTYFQNEAQLEKSRLLSDRFSAERPKGSFSTLEIQRTEQGDSAMYLCASSSGQGNQPQHFGDGTRLSIL.

This clone was recorded once. The chain is built from TRBV5-6 and TRBJ2-1; D is perhaps TRBD2 (5 bases). Trimming cost V 6 bases and J 4 bases, with 17 bases left between them. CDR3 size: 15 residues. In germline, CDR1 is SGHDT, CDR2 YYEEEE. CDR3 DNA sequence: TGTGCCAGCACCATGAGGGAATTGAGGTACAATGAGCAGTTCTTC. This translates into CASTMRELRYNEQFF.

This clone was seen a single time. V gene TRBV28 combines with J gene TRBJ2-7, with D maybe TRBD2 (7 bases). The ends were cut back, 7 bases at V and 4 bases at J, with 29 bases in the middle. The germline V gene encodes CDR1 MDHEN and CDR2 SYDVKM. This CDR3 comprises 18 residues. CDR3 in amino acids: CASTLIGGGGRMYYEQYF. The CDR3 nucleotides read TGTGCCAGCACTCTTATTGGTGGGGGGGGCAGGATGTATTACGAGCAGTACTTC.

The V gene is TRBV29-1, the J gene TRBJ1-5; no definite D call. The CDR3 length is 15 residues. The germline V and J ends were trimmed by 4 bases and 0 bases, with 13 bases remaining between them. Germline CDR1 is SQVTM and CDR2 is ANQGSEA. The CDR3 protein is CSVVSTRYSNQPQHF. CDR3 coding DNA: TGCAGCGTTGTTAGCACGCGCTATAGCAATCAGCCCCAGCATTTT. Complete variable domain (other parts from reference TRBV29-1 and TRBJ1-5): SAVISQKPSRDICQRGTSLTIQCQVDSQVTMMFWYRQQPGQSLTLIATANQGSEATYESGFVIDKFPISRPNLTFSTLTVSNMSPEDSSIYLCSVVSTRYSNQPQHFGDGTRLSIL.

This chain connects TRBV7-6 to TRBJ1-1, with D possibly TRBD1 on 5 matching bases. CDR1 and CDR2 (germline): SGHVS, FNYEAQ. The V and J ends lost 5 bases and 4 bases respectively, with 23 bases between them. This CDR3 is built from 17 residues. The DNA of the CDR3 is TGTGCCAGCAGCCCGGTGGTCAGGGCGGGGCTGGGCACTGAAGCTTTCTTT. This sequence encodes CASSPVVRAGLGTEAFF.

This chain uses TRBV10-3 with TRBJ1-4; D gene unclear. CDR1 and CDR2 from the germline V gene are ENHRY and SYGVKD. CDR3 length equals 17 residues. Trimming removed 6 bases from V and 0 bases from J, with 17 bases in between. The DNA for the CDR3 is TGTGCCATCAGCGCACATTCTGGCACACCAACTAATGAAAAACTGTTTTTT. Translation gives CAISAHSGTPTNEKLFF.

J is TRBJ2-7 and V is TRBV4-1, with 11 positions matching TRBD1. V shed 6 bases, J shed 6 bases, and the junction held 7 bases outside the gene matches. Germline CDR1 reads MGHRA; CDR2 reads YSYEKL. The CDR3 loop spans 14 amino acids. In DNA form, the CDR3 reads TGCGCCAGCAGTTGGACAGGGGGCGAAGGCGAGCAGTACTTC. Translation: CASSWTGGEGEQYF.

The rearrangement joins TRBV5-1 to TRBJ1-5, with TRBD1 matching over 7 bases. V gave up 1 base and J gave up 2 bases; unmatched junction bases: 9. Germline CDR1 reads SGHRS; CDR2 reads YFSETQ. This CDR3 contains 17 residues. CDR3 nucleotides: TGCGCCAGCAGCTTGCAACCCCAGGGGGTCGGCAATCAGCCCCAGCATTTT. This sequence encodes CASSLQPQGVGNQPQHF.

V and J are TRBV28 and TRBJ2-6; D gene uncertain. CDR3 length: 13 amino acids. Trimming cost V 8 bases and J 0 bases, with 5 bases left between them. CDR1 MDHEN and CDR2 SYDVKM come from the germline V gene. CDR3 residues: CASSVSGANVLTF. CDR3 coding DNA: TGTGCCAGCTCAGTCTCTGGGGCCAACGTCCTGACTTTC.

The J gene is TRBJ2-3, the V gene TRBV7-2, with D unresolved. The CDR3 is 12 residues long. Per germline, CDR1 SGHTA and CDR2 FQGNSA. Trimming pared 5 bases from V and 3 bases from J, leaving 6 bases between. The CDR3, as DNA: TGTGCCAGCAGCCCCCATACAGATACGCAGTATTTT. Amino acid sequence: CASSPHTDTQYF.